The 16 T cell receptor beta chains below were found in one sample sequenced in a study of CD8+CD57+ T cells in acquired aplastic anemia. Only patients with CD8+CD57+ cell expansion on flow cytometry were chosen for sequencing. Profiles of TCR beta VDJ and CDR3 were generated from a genomic DNA template. Using its own MiXCR run on the reads, TCRdb lists one record per CDR3 protein. This sample has some 140,000 distinct CDR3 sequences, with 40% to 65% found just once. The sequencing sample was made of sorted CD4+, CD8+, or CD8+CD57+ T cells (not recorded which) from PBMCs. The receptors derive from a human donor with aplastic anemia.

This clonotype was observed a handful of times. The chain is built from TRBV2 and TRBJ2-7; no clear D. The V gene lost 4 bases and the J gene lost 5 bases, with 18 bases spanning the gap. This CDR3 contains 15 residues. CDR1 is SNHLY, CDR2 FYNNEI, per germline. The CDR3 region is CASSGSLVRQHEQYF. In DNA form, the CDR3 reads TGTGCCAGCAGTGGTAGTTTGGTAAGGCAACACGAGCAGTACTTC.

The chain employs TRBV7-8 and TRBJ2-3; D is undetermined. Looked up from germline, CDR1 is SGHVS and CDR2 is FQNEAQ. This CDR3 comprises 13 residues. Trimming pared 5 bases from V and 6 bases from J, leaving 12 bases between. The CDR3 region is CASSPMGSDTQYF. The DNA for the CDR3 is TGTGCCAGCAGCCCCATGGGCTCTGATACGCAGTATTTT.

The V gene is TRBV25-1, the J gene TRBJ1-6; 7 nucleotides agree with TRBD1. The CDR3 spans 16 residues. Germline CDR1 and CDR2: MGHDK and SYGVNS. The junction had 10 bases not matched to a gene; V was cut back by 3 bases and J by 8 bases. The CDR3 DNA sequence: TGTGCCAGCAGTGACCCGACCCAGGGGGGGTATTCACCCCTCCACTTT. This encodes CASSDPTQGGYSPLHF.

This clonotype has just a few counts. The chain uses TRBV24-1 and TRBJ2-1; 7 nucleotides align to TRBD1. J was trimmed by 9 bases and V by 12 bases; bases with no gene match: 7. CDR1 is KGHDR and CDR2 is SFDVKD in the germline V gene. This CDR3 has 11 residues. CDR3 region: CAAGQVSEQFF. The CDR3 DNA follows: TGTGCCGCAGGACAGGTTAGTGAGCAGTTCTTC.

This chain links TRBV29-1 with TRBJ2-7, with D tentatively TRBD1 (5 bases). The V and J ends lost 4 bases and 3 bases respectively, with 13 bases between them. The CDR3 sequence is 13 residues long. Germline V gives CDR1 SQVTM, CDR2 ANQGSEA. In DNA form, the CDR3 reads TGCAGCGTTGGAGAAGGCGACAGCTACGAGCAGTACTTC. It yields the protein CSVGEGDSYEQYF.

This clonotype was seen repeatedly, ten times or more. This rearrangement joins TRBV11-2 to TRBJ2-5, with 7 bases aligning to TRBD1. CDR1 is SGHAT, CDR2 FQNNGV, per germline. V was pared by 1 base and J by 2 bases, with 7 bases of the junction left unmatched. The CDR3 runs 16 residues. Here the CDR3 reads CASSLGGRDRQETQYF. DNA of the CDR3: TGTGCCAGCAGCTTAGGAGGCCGGGACAGACAAGAGACCCAGTACTTC.

At least ten counts were recorded for this clonotype. This chain's CDR3 is CASSPGGRDEQYF. Written as DNA, the CDR3 is TGTGCCAGCAGCCCAGGGGGGCGCGACGAGCAGTACTTC. This chain links TRBV9 with TRBJ2-7; D is possibly TRBD1 (7 bases). V was trimmed by 4 bases and J by 5 bases, leaving 13 bases between them. Germline CDR1 and CDR2: SGDLS and YYNGEE. The CDR3 loop spans 13 amino acids.

The V gene is TRBV4-1, the J gene TRBJ1-1; tentatively, D is TRBD1 (6 bases). The CDR3 is 19 amino acids. Between the trimmed V and J ends, which lost 0 bases and 2 bases, there was a span of 22 bases. In germline, CDR1 is MGHRA, CDR2 YSYEKL. CDR3 in amino acids: CASSQDSIGLTGRNTEAFF. The CDR3, as DNA: TGCGCCAGCAGCCAAGATTCGATTGGGTTAACAGGGAGAAACACTGAAGCTTTCTTT.

At least ten counts were recorded for this clonotype. This chain uses TRBV29-1 with TRBJ2-5; D possibly corresponds to TRBD2 (5 bases). The CDR3 is 16 amino acids. The germline CDR1 and CDR2 sequences are SQVTM and ANQGSEA. Trimming shortened V by 0 bases and J by 7 bases, and 21 bases separated the two germline ends. The CDR3: CSVEDRRGRPFGTQYF. CDR3 DNA sequence: TGCAGCGTTGAAGATCGTCGAGGGCGGCCGTTTGGGACCCAGTACTTC. The full variable domain, in which reference TRBV29-1 and TRBJ2-5 provide the parts outside the CDR3, is SAVISQKPSRDICQRGTSLTIQCQVDSQVTMMFWYRQQPGQSLTLIATANQGSEATYESGFVIDKFPISRPNLTFSTLTVSNMSPEDSSIYLCSVEDRRGRPFGTQYFGPGTRLLVL.

This clonotype was seen ten or more times. The CDR3 DNA sequence: TGTGCCAGCAGTTCGATCAGAGGCCCCAATTCACCCCTCCACTTT. Translating gives CASSSIRGPNSPLHF. The chain is built from TRBV6-2 or TRBV6-3 and TRBJ1-6, with D hard to call. CDR3 length equals 15 residues. Per the germline V gene, CDR1 is MNHEY and CDR2 is SVGEGT. V was cut by 4 bases and J by 7 bases, with 14 bases left in between.

This rearrangement joins TRBV20-1 to TRBJ1-1, with 9 nucleotides matching TRBD1. CDR3 size: 14 residues. With 5 bases clipped from V and 5 bases from J, the junction kept 9 bases outside the gene matches. Germline CDR1 DFQATT, CDR2 SNEGSKA (reference sequence). CDR3 DNA sequence: TGCAGTGCTTGGATACAGGGGGCGAGTACTGAAGCTTTCTTT. The encoded protein is CSAWIQGASTEAFF.

The table lists this clonotype with many counts. CDR3 sequence reads: CATSDWMGLARESYNEQFF. CDR3 DNA sequence: TGTGCCACCAGTGATTGGATGGGTTTGGCCAGGGAATCCTACAATGAGCAGTTCTTC. The rearrangement joins TRBV24-1 to TRBJ2-1, with a weak D call TRBD1 (5 bases). Trimming shortened V by 2 bases and J by 1 base, and 20 bases separated the two germline ends. The germline CDR1 and CDR2 sequences are KGHDR and SFDVKD. The CDR3 consists of 19 residues.

Remarks on this clonotype: Sequence at one end of the junction differs from germline and may be a read error. This sequence joins TRBV24-1 and TRBJ2-2; weak D call: TRBD2 (5 bases). Germline V gives CDR1 KGHDR, CDR2 SFDVKD. This CDR3 comprises 14 residues. This CDR3 reads CATSDSYPLGEPFF. The DNA of the CDR3 is TGTGCCACCAGTGACTCTTACCCCCTCGGGGAGCCGTTTTTT.

Many counts were recorded for this clonotype. The chain is built from TRBV5-4 and TRBJ2-2; a possible D gene is TRBD1 (5 bases). Germline V gene lookup returns CDR1 SGHNT and CDR2 YYREEE (reference sequence). V was trimmed by 2 bases and J by 2 bases, leaving 10 bases between them. CDR3 length: 15 residues. CDR3 sequence (DNA): TGTGCCAGCAGCTTTCAAGGGGATAACACCGGGGAGCTGTTTTTT. As protein: CASSFQGDNTGELFF. Complete variable domain (other parts from reference TRBV5-4 and TRBJ2-2): ETGVTQSPTHLIKTRGQQVTLRCSSQSGHNTVSWYQQALGQGPQFIFQYYREEENGRGNFPPRFSGLQFPNYSSELNVNALELDDSALYLCASSFQGDNTGELFFGEGSRLTVL.

Ten or more counts support this clonotype. The genes are TRBV20-1 and TRBJ2-2; D may be TRBD1 or TRBD2 (5 bases each). Germline CDR1 is DFQATT and CDR2 is SNEGSKA (reference sequence). This CDR3 region has 12 residues. The ends were cut back, 6 bases at V and 1 base at J, with 6 bases in the middle. CDR3 protein: CSAGVNTGELFF. CDR3 DNA sequence: TGCAGTGCGGGGGTGAACACCGGGGAGCTGTTTTTT.

This clonotype was counted ten times or more. J is TRBJ2-7 and V is TRBV12-3 or TRBV12-4, with D perhaps given as TRBD1 or TRBD2 (5 bases each). Trimming removed 5 bases at V and 2 bases at J, with 13 bases between. The CDR3 covers 14 residues. CDR3 loop: CASSGGPWTYEQYF. DNA for the CDR3: TGTGCCAGCAGTGGGGGACCTTGGACCTACGAGCAGTACTTC.